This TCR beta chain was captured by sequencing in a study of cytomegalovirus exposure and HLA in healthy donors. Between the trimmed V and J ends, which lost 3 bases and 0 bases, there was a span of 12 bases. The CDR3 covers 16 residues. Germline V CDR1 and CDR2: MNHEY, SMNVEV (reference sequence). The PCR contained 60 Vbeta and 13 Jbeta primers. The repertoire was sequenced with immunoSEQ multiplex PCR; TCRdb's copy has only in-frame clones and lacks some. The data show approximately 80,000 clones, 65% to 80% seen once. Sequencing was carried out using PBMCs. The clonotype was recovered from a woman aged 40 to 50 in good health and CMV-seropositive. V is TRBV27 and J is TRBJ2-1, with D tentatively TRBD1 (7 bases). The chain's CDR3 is CASSFTGDFSYNEQFF. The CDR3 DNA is TGTGCCAGCAGTTTCACAGGGGACTTCTCCTACAATGAGCAGTTCTTC.